A selection of T cell receptor beta chains follows, all from one sample in a study of T cell responses to AZD1222 COVID-19 vaccine. This table comes from immunoSEQ multiplex PCR, and its TCRdb copy is limited to in-frame clones, with some not included. Here the sample spans about 160,000 clones, around 90% being singletons. Sample: peripheral blood, taken on day 0 of MenACWY control vaccination. The receptors originated from an adult in good health. CDR3s include the opening cysteine and the closing phenylalanine or tryptophan.

J,V,CDR3
TRBJ1-3,TRBV4-3,CASSHRVGAGSSGNTIYF
TRBJ2-5,TRBV7-2,CASSLVHSGGFQETQYF
TRBJ2-1,TRBV13,CASSMPLGLAVRVEQFF
TRBJ2-2,TRBV7-3,CASSLSGSDTGELFF
TRBJ1-4,TRBV7-2,CASSAMGQGVGEKLFF
TRBJ1-1,TRBV5-1,CASSSMNTEAFF
TRBJ1-2,TRBV18,CASSPTGLESGYTF
TRBJ1-1,TRBV27,CASSLGQGNTEAFF
TRBJ1-1,TRBV7-3,CASSLGVAGSSTEAFF
TRBJ2-5,TRBV12-3/TRBV12-4,CASSPGTQETQYF
TRBJ1-2,TRBV7-9,CASSLWTGRNYGYTF
TRBJ2-7,TRBV12-1,CASRSVYYEQYF
TRBJ1-1,TRBV10-3,CAISQTATGGSRRNTEAFF
TRBJ2-5,TRBV28,CASSRQGARETQYF
TRBJ2-1,TRBV19,CASSILADYNEQFF
TRBJ1-2,TRBV4-1,CASSQDPAYGYTF
TRBJ2-1,TRBV3-1/TRBV3-2,CASSQDPSGHNEQFF
TRBJ1-5,TRBV6-6,CASNPGSSNQPQHF
TRBJ1-1,TRBV12-3/TRBV12-4,CASSFGKDTEAFF
TRBJ1-1,TRBV12-3/TRBV12-4,CASSPLNTEAFF
TRBJ2-7,TRBV3-1/TRBV3-2,CASSQGGGHLYEQYF
TRBJ2-7,TRBV2,CASTEASGRSYEQYF
TRBJ1-6,TRBV9,CASSVGGLGGSPLHF
TRBJ2-7,TRBV10-3,CAISESWTGTEQYF
TRBJ2-5,TRBV19,CASRHLRGGETQYF
TRBJ2-2,TRBV2,CASYGGTGELFF
TRBJ1-4,TRBV5-1,CASSPDPRATNEKLFF
TRBJ1-5,TRBV27,CASSGLGGNQPQHF
TRBJ2-7,TRBV27,CASSTTKISGSSSYEQYF
TRBJ2-3,TRBV27,CASSLKPAATDTQYF
TRBJ1-2,TRBV29-1,CSVGTGNYGYTF
TRBJ1-3,TRBV7-8,CASSLVRGSGNTIYF
TRBJ1-1,TRBV7-2,CASSLDSPLLNTEAFF
TRBJ2-5,TRBV28,CASTPGGLALQETQYF
TRBJ1-3,TRBV19,CASSLLAGWTTGNTIYF
TRBJ2-2,TRBV5-3,CARSPRCSKNTGELFF
TRBJ2-1,TRBV5-1,CASSLASGSSYNEQFF
TRBJ2-3,TRBV7-9,CASSLVSAGGTDTQYF
TRBJ2-7,TRBV2,CASRTSGVYEQYF
TRBJ2-1,TRBV9,CASSVLPGAYNEQFF
TRBJ1-1,TRBV2,CASNLQVNTEAFF
TRBJ1-5,TRBV3-1/TRBV3-2,CASSLRDRYNQPQHF
TRBJ2-1,TRBV5-8,CASSLPATPTGRVEQFF
TRBJ1-6,TRBV25-1,CASSDHDARASPLHF
TRBJ1-2,TRBV2,CASRVVPYGYTF
TRBJ1-2,TRBV21-1,CASSSDCLQGSGYTF
TRBJ2-1,TRBV19,CASSIGGGNEQFF
TRBJ2-1,TRBV5-6,CASSLARLAGGRWNEQFF